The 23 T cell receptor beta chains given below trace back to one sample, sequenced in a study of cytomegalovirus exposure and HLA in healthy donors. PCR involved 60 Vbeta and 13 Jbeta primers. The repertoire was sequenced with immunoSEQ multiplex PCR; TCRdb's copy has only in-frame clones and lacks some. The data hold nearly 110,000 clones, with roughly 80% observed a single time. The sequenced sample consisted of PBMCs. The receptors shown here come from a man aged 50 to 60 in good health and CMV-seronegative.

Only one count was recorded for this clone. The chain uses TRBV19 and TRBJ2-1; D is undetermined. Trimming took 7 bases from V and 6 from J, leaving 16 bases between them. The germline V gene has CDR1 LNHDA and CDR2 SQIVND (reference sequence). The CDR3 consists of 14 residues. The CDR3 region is CASNPALGSNEQFF. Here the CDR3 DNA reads TGTGCCAGTAACCCAGCCCTGGGCAGCAATGAGCAGTTCTTC.

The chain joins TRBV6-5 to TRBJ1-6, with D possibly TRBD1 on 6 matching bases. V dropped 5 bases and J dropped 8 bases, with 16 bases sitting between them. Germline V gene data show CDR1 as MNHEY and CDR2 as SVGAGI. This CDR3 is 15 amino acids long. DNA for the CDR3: TGTGCCAGCAGTCTTCGGACAGAGATCTATTCACCCCTCCACTTT. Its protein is CASSLRTEIYSPLHF.

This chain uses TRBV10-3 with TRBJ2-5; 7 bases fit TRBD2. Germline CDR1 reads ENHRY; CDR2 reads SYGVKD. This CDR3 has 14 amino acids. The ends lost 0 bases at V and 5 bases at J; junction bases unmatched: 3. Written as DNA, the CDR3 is TGTGCCATCAGTGAGTCGAGAGCGGGGGAGACCCAGTACTTC. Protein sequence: CAISESRAGETQYF.

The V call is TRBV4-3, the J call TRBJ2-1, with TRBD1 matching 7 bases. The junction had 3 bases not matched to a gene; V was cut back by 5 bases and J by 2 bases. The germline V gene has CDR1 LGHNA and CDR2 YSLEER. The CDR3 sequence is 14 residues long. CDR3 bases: TGCGCCAGCAGCATCGACAGGGCCTACAATGAGCAGTTCTTC. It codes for CASSIDRAYNEQFF.

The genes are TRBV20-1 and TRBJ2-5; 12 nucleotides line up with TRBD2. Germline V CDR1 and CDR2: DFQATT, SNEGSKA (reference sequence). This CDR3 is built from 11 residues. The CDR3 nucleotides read TGCGGACTAGCGGGGACTGAGACCCAGTACTTC. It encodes CGLAGTETQYF.

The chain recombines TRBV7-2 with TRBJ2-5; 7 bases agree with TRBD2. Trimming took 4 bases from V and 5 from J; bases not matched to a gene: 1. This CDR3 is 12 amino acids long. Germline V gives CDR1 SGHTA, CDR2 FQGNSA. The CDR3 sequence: CASSWEGETQYF. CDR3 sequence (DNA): TGTGCCAGCAGCTGGGAGGGGGAGACCCAGTACTTC.

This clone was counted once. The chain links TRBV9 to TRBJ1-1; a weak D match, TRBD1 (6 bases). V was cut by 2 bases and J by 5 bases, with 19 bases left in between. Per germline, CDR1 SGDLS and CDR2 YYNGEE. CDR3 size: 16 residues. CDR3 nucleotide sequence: TGTGCCAGCAGCGTTCTTGGGACACTTCGCGGGACTGAAGCTTTCTTT. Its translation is CASSVLGTLRGTEAFF.

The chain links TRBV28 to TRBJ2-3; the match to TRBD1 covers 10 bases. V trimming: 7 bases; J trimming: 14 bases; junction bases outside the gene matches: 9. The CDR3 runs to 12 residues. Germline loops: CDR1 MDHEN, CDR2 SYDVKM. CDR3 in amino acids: CASTLTGGERYF. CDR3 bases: TGTGCCAGCACCTTGACAGGGGGCGAGCGGTATTTT.

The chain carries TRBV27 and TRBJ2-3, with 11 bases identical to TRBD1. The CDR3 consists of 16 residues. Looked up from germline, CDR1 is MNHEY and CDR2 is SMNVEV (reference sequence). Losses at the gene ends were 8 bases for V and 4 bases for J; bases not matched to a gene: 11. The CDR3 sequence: CASLPRTGGIADTQYF. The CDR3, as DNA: TGTGCCAGCCTCCCCAGGACAGGGGGCATCGCAGATACGCAGTATTTT.

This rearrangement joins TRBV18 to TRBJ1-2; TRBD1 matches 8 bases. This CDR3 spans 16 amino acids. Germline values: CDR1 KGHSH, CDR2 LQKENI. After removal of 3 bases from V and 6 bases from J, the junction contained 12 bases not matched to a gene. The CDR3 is CASSPLPGTGAHGYTF. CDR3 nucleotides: TGTGCCAGCTCACCCCTCCCCGGGACAGGCGCCCATGGCTACACCTTC.

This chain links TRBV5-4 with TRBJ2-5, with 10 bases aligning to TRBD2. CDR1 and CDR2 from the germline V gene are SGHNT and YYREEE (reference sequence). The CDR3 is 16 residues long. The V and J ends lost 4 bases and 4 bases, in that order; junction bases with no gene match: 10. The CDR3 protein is CASSRGIAGGRETQYF. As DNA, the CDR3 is TGTGCCAGCAGCCGCGGGATAGCGGGGGGCAGAGAGACCCAGTACTTC.

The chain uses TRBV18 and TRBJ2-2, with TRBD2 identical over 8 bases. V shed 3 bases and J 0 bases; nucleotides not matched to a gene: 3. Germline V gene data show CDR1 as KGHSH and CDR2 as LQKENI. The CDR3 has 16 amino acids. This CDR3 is CASSPSGGSNTGELFF. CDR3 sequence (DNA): TGTGCCAGCTCACCGAGCGGGGGCTCGAACACCGGGGAGCTGTTTTTT. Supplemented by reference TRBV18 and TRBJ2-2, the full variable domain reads NAGVMQNPRHLVRRRGQEARLRCSPMKGHSHVYWYRQLPEEGLKFMVYLQKENIIDESGMPKERFSAEFPKEGPSILRIQQVVRGDSAAYFCASSPSGGSNTGELFFGEGSRLTVL.

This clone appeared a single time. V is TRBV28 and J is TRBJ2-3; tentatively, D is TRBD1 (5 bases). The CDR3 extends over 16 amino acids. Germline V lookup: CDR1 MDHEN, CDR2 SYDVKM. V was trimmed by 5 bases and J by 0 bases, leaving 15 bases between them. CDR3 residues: CASSLPSTASTDTQYF. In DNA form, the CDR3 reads TGTGCCAGCAGTCTACCGTCGACAGCTAGCACAGATACGCAGTATTTT. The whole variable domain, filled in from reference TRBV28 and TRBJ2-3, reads DVKVTQSSRYLVKRTGEKVFLECVQDMDHENMFWYRQDPGLGLRLIYFSYDVKMKEKGDIPEGYSVSREKKERFSLILESASTNQTSMYLCASSLPSTASTDTQYFGPGTRLTVL.

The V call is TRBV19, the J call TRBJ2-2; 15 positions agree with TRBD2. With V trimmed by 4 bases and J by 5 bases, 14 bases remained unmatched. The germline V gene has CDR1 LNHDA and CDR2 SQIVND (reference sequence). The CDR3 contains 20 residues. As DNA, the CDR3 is TGTGCCAGTAGTAGCGATCCCTGGACTAGCGGGGGGGTAGGGACCGGGGAGCTGTTTTTT. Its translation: CASSSDPWTSGGVGTGELFF.

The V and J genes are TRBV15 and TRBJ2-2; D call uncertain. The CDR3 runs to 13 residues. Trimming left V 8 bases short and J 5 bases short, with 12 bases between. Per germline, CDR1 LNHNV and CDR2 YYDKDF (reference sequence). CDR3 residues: CATARFATGELFF. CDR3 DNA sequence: TGTGCCACCGCCCGGTTCGCGACCGGGGAGCTGTTTTTT.

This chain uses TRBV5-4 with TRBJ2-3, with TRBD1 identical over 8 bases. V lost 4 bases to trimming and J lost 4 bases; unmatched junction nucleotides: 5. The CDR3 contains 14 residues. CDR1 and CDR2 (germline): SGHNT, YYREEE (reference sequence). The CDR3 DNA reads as TGTGCCAGCAGCCGCCCACAGGGGGCAGATACGCAGTATTTT. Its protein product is CASSRPQGADTQYF. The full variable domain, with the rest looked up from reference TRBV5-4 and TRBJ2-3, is ETGVTQSPTHLIKTRGQQVTLRCSSQSGHNTVSWYQQALGQGPQFIFQYYREEENGRGNFPPRFSGLQFPNYSSELNVNALELDDSALYLCASSRPQGADTQYFGPGTRLTVL.

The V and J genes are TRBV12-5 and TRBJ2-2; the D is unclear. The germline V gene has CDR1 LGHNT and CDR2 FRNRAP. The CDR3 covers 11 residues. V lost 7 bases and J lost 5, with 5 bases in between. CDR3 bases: TGTGCTAGTGCTCTTACCGGGGAGCTGTTTTTT. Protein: CASALTGELFF.

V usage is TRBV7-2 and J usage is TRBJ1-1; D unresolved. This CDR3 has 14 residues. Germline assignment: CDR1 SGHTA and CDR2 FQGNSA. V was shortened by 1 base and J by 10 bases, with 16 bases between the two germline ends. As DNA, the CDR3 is TGTGCCAGCAGCTTAGGAGGATCGGTGGCTGGAGCTTTCTTT. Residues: CASSLGGSVAGAFF.

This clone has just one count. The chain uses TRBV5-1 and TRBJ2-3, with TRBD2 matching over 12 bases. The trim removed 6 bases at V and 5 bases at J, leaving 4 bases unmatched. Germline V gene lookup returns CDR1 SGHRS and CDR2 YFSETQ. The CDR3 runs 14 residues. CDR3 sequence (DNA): TGCGCCAGCAATGGACTAGCGGGGAGAGATACGCAGTATTTT. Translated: CASNGLAGRDTQYF.

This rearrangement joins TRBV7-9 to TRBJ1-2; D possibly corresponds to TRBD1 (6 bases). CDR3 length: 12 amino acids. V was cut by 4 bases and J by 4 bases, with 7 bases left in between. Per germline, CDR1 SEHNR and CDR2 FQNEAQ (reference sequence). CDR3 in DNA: TGTGCCAGCAGCTCACAGGGCTATGGCTACACCTTC. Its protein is CASSSQGYGYTF.

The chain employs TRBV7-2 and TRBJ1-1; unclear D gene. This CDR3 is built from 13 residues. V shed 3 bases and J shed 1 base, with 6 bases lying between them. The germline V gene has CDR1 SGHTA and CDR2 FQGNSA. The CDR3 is CASSFGRNTEAFF. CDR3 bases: TGTGCCAGCAGCTTTGGCCGGAACACTGAAGCTTTCTTT.

CDR3 nucleotides: TGTGCCAGCAGTCCAGACAGTTCTAATCAGCCCCAGCATTTT. Protein product: CASSPDSSNQPQHF. V is TRBV9 and J is TRBJ1-5; D may be TRBD1 (5 bases). Germline-derived CDR1 and CDR2 are SGDLS and YYNGEE. V gave up 5 bases and J gave up 4 bases, with 13 bases separating them. The CDR3 spans 14 residues.

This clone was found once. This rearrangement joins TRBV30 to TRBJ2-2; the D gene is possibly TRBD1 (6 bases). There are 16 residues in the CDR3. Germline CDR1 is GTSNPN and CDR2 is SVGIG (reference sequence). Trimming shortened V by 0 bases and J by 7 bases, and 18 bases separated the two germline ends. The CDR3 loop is CAWSVPYGQGNGELFF. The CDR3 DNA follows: TGTGCCTGGAGTGTACCCTATGGGCAGGGGAACGGGGAGCTGTTTTTT.